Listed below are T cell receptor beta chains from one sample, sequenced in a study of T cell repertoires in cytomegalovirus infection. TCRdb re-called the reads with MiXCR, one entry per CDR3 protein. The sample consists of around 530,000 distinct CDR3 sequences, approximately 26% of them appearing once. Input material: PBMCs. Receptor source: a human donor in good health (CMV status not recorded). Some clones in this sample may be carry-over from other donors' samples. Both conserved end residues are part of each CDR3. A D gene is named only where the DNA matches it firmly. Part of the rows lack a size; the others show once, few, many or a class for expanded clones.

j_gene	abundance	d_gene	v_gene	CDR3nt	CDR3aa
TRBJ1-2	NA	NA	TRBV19	TGTGCCAGTAATACACGACCCGCTGTCGGCTACACCTTC	CASNTRPAVGYTF
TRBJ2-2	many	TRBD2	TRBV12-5	TGTGCTAGTGGTTCCGAAGTCCTAGCGGGAGAGACCGGGGAGCTGTTTTTT	CASGSEVLAGETGELFF
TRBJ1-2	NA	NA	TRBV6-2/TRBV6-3	TGTGCCAGCAGTTATCTGAGTGCTAACTATGGCTACACCTTC	CASSYLSANYGYTF
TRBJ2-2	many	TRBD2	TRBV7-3	TGTGCCAGCAGCTATACTAGCGGCAACACCGGGGAGCTGTTTTTT	CASSYTSGNTGELFF
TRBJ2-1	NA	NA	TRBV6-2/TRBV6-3	TGTGCCAGCCGGGACCAGCCCAATGAGCAGTTCTTC	CASRDQPNEQFF
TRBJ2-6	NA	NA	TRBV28	TGTGCCAGCAGCTCCCCCGGCGGCTCTGGGGCCAACGTCCTGACTTTC	CASSSPGGSGANVLTF
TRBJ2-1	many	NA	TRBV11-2	TGTGCCAGCAGCTTAAGGGGTCGGAGCTCCTACAATGAGCAGTTCTTC	CASSLRGRSSYNEQFF
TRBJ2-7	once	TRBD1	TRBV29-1	TGCAGCGTTGCGACAGGGGGCTCCTACGAGCAGTACTTC	CSVATGGSYEQYF
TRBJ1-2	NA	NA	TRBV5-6	TGTGCCAGCAGCTTGAAACTCCTGGGGGCTAACTATGGCTACACCTTC	CASSLKLLGANYGYTF
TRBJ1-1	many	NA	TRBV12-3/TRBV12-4	TGTGCCAGCACTCGGAACACTGAAGCTTTCTTT	CASTRNTEAFF
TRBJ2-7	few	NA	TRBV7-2	TGTGCCAGCAGCCCAGCCAGCTACTCCTACGAGCAGTACTTC	CASSPASYSYEQYF
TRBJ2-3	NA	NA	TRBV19	TGTGCCAGTAGTAGAGTTTTGGTAACCATTACGGATACGCAGTATTTT	CASSRVLVTITDTQYF
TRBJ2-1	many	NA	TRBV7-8	TGTGCCAGCAAGCCGGGACTCCGACTCTCCTACAATGAGCAGTTCTTC	CASKPGLRLSYNEQFF
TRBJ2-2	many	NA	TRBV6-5	TGTGCCAGCAGTTACTCGGGACGGACCGGGGAGCTGTTTTTT	CASSYSGRTGELFF
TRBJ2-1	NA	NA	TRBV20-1	TGCAGTGCTAGTCGCGGGTACAGCTCCTACAATGAGCAGTTCTTC	CSASRGYSSYNEQFF
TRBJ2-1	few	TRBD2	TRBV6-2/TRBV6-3	TGTGCCAGCAGTAATGCTAGCGGGGTAAGCTCCTACAATGAGCAGTTCTTC	CASSNASGVSSYNEQFF
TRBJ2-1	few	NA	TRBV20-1	TGCAGTGCTCAAGGGCCAGGTTCTCCTTACAATGAGCAGTTCTTC	CSAQGPGSPYNEQFF
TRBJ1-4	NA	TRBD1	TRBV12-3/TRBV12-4	TGTGCCAGCAGTTCAACCGGGACAGGGGATGGGGCTAATGAAAAACTGTTTTTT	CASSSTGTGDGANEKLFF
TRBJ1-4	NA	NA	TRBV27	TGTGCCAGCAGTTTATCCGGGACAAGAAATGAAAAACTGTTTTTT	CASSLSGTRNEKLFF
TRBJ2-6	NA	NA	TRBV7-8	TGTGCCAGCAGCTCCTTAACCGGCACTGCTGGGGCCAACGTCCTGACTTTC	CASSSLTGTAGANVLTF
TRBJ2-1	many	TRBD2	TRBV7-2	TGTGCCAGCAGCTATGTCGGGTCCCGGACTAGCGGGAGGAATGAGCAGTTCTTC	CASSYVGSRTSGRNEQFF
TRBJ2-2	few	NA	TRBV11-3	TGTGCCAGCAGCTCACGGCGGGGGAACACCGGGGAGCTGTTTTTT	CASSSRRGNTGELFF
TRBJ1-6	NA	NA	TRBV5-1	TGCGCCAGCAGCTTTACAGAAGATTCACCCCTCCACTTT	CASSFTEDSPLHF
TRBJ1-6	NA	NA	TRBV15	TGTGCCACCAGCGGACCGGGGGGGAAGGGGAATTCACCCCTCCACTTT	CATSGPGGKGNSPLHF
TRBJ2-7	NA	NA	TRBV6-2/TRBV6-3	TGTGCCAGCAAGACCCCCCCCCTCCCAGACCACTCCTACGAGCAGTACTTC	CASKTPPLPDHSYEQYF
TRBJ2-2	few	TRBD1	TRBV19	TGTGCCAGTAGTATGTGGACAGGGTCGAACACCGGGGAGCTGTTTTTT	CASSMWTGSNTGELFF
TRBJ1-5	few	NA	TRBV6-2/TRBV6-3	TGTGCCAGCAGCCCTCGGGGACAAGGGGTGGGCGGCAATCAGCCCCAGCATTTT	CASSPRGQGVGGNQPQHF
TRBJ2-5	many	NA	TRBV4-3	TGCGCCAGCAGCCAAGATCGAAGGGAGACCCAGTACTTC	CASSQDRRETQYF
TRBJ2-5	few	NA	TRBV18	TGTGCCAGCTCACCAAATCCACCGGGGTTAGAGACCCAGTACTTC	CASSPNPPGLETQYF
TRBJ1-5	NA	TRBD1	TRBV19	TGTGCCAGTAAGGGGGCGCTGGGGGCCAGCAATCAGCCCCAGCATTTT	CASKGALGASNQPQHF
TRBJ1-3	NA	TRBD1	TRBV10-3	TGTGCCACCAGGGGGGACGGAGCTGGAAACACCATATATTTT	CATRGDGAGNTIYF
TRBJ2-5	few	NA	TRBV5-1	TGCGCCAGCAGCGCGGGACCCTCGGGGACCCAGTACTTC	CASSAGPSGTQYF
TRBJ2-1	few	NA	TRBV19	TGTGCCAGTAGTATAGAGGCACACCATGAGCAGTTCTTC	CASSIEAHHEQFF
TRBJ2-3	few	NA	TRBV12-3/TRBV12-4	TGTGCCAGCAGTTCAAGACCCGGGGCTGAAGATACGCAGTATTTT	CASSSRPGAEDTQYF
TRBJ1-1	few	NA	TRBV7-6	TGTGCCAGCAGCTTAACTGCTGCGACAGAGTACGCATGGAACACTGAAGCTTTCTTT	CASSLTAATEYAWNTEAFF
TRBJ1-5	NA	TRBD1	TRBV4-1	TGCGCCAGCAGCCAAGCACCGGGACAGGACAATCAGCCCCAGCATTTT	CASSQAPGQDNQPQHF
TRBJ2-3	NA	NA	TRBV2	TGTGCCAGCTGTCCGACTACTATCACAGATACGCAGTATTTT	CASCPTTITDTQYF
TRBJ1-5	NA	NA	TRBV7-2	TGTGCCAGCAGCCCATACCAGGGGCACAATCTGCCCCAGCATTTT	CASSPYQGHNLPQHF
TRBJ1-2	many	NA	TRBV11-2	TGTGCCAGCAGCTTAGCGGGGGCTGGCTACACCTTC	CASSLAGAGYTF
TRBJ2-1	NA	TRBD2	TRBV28	TGTGCCAGCAGCCTATCTGTGGCGGGAGGGCCGGACAATGAGCAGTTCTTC	CASSLSVAGGPDNEQFF
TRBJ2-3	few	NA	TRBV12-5	TGTGCTAGTGGTTTAGATCAAGCGGATACGCAGTATTTT	CASGLDQADTQYF
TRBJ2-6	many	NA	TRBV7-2	TGTGCCAGCAGCTCCGCTTCGGGGGCCAACGTCCTGACTTTC	CASSSASGANVLTF
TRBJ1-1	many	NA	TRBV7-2	TGTGCCAGCAGCTTGGGGCTGGGGTGGACTGAAGCTTTCTTT	CASSLGLGWTEAFF
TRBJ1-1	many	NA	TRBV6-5	TGTGCCAGCAGTCCTCAGTCTGAGAACACTGAAGCTTTCTTT	CASSPQSENTEAFF
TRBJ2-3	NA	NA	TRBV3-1	TGTGCCAGCAGCCAAGATTCCCAGGCCCGGGATACGCAGTATTTT	CASSQDSQARDTQYF
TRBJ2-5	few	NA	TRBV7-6	TGTGCCAGCAGCCGGTGGGGATACCAAGAGACCCAGTACTTC	CASSRWGYQETQYF
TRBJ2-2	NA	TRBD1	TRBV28	TGTGCCAGCAGTTTTTTGGGGGGGACAGGGGAAAACACCGGGGAGCTGTTTTTT	CASSFLGGTGENTGELFF
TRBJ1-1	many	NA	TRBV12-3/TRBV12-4	TGTGCCAGCAGTTTGATCAGGGGCACTGAAGCTTTCTTT	CASSLIRGTEAFF
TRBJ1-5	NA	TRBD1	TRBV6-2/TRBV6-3	TGTGCCAGCAGCCAAGACAGGGCGGCTCAGCCCCAGCATTTT	CASSQDRAAQPQHF
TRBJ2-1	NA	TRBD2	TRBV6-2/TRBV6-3	TGTGCCAGCAGTGACTGGACTAGCGGGAAGGGAGATGAGCAGTTCTTC	CASSDWTSGKGDEQFF
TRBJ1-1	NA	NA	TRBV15	TGTGCCACCAGCAGAGGTGGCAGGGTCGTGAACACTGAAGCTTTCTTT	CATSRGGRVVNTEAFF
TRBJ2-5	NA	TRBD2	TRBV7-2	TGTGCCAGCAGCTCTCGACTAGCGGGAGAAGAGACCCAGTACTTC	CASSSRLAGEETQYF
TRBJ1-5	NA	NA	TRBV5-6	TGTGCCAGCAGCCCGGGAGGGGCAGGCAATCAGCCCCAGCATTTT	CASSPGGAGNQPQHF
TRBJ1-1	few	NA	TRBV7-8	TGTGCCAGCAGCTTAGGGGCTTTGGGTGAAGCTTTCTTT	CASSLGALGEAFF
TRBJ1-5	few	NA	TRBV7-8	TGTGCCAGCAGCTTAGGGGGTCACACTTATCAGCCCCAGCATTTT	CASSLGGHTYQPQHF